One and the same sample provided the 22 T cell receptor beta chains below, sequenced in a study of beta chain features in type 1 diabetes. Study findings and constraints: There was a moderate but significant shortening of TCRB CDR3s in all four CD4+ subsets of Type 1 diabetes patients.

These receptors' antigens are unknown. As every portion of the isolated RNA was reverse transcribed, the sequencing read expressed TCRB transcripts. Clones were read by immunoSEQ multiplex PCR, and TCRdb kept only the in-frame ones, dropping some. The sample has 250,000 to 350,000 clones; 14% are singletons. The sample consisted of naive CD4+ T cells from blood. These receptors were taken from a man under 40 with type 1 diabetes.

This clone was observed a few times. This chain joins TRBV4-3 and TRBJ2-7, with 8 bases identical to TRBD2. The trim removed 0 bases at V and 1 base at J, leaving 11 bases unmatched. The CDR3 is 18 residues long. CDR1 is LGHNA, CDR2 YSLEER, per germline. CDR3 in DNA: TGCGCCAGCAGCCAAGAAGTTTCAGTGAGCGGGAGTTCCTACGAGCAGTACTTC. It codes for CASSQEVSVSGSSYEQYF.

CDR3 nucleotide sequence: TGTGCCAGCTCACCTCAACAGGGAGTGGAGACCCAGTACTTC. Its translation: CASSPQQGVETQYF. The rearrangement uses TRBV18 and TRBJ2-5, with a possible D match to TRBD1 (6 bases). CDR1 is KGHSH, CDR2 LQKENI, per germline. The CDR3 consists of 14 residues. Trimming pared 3 bases from V and 5 bases from J, leaving 13 bases between.

This clone appeared a few times. The chain employs TRBV25-1 and TRBJ2-5; 12 nucleotides line up with TRBD2. J lost 4 bases, V lost 3 bases, and 3 bases had no gene match. This CDR3 has 15 amino acids. From germline, CDR1 is MGHDK and CDR2 SYGVNS. In nucleotides, the CDR3 is TGTGCCAGCAGTGACCCGGGACTAGCGGGAGAGACCCAGTACTTC. This gives the protein CASSDPGLAGETQYF.

This chain links TRBV7-2 with TRBJ2-3; 7 bases match TRBD1. CDR3 length: 15 amino acids. Germline CDR1 reads SGHTA; CDR2 reads FQGNSA. The ends lost 5 bases at V and 0 bases at J; junction bases unmatched: 5. The CDR3 DNA reads as TGTGCCAGCAGCAGCCGACAGGGCAGCACAGATACGCAGTATTTT. Protein product: CASSSRQGSTDTQYF. The whole variable domain, filled in from reference TRBV7-2 and TRBJ2-3, reads GAGVSQSPSNKVTEKGKDVELRCDPISGHTALYWYRQSLGQGLEFLIYFQGNSAPDKSGLPSDRFSAERTGGSVSTLTIQRTQQEDSAVYLCASSSRQGSTDTQYFGPGTRLTVL.

This clone has only a few counts. V and J are TRBV5-1 and TRBJ2-1; 11 bases match TRBD1. The CDR3 length is 14 residues. The V gene's germline CDR1 is SGHRS and CDR2 YFSETQ. With V trimmed by 5 bases and J by 6 bases, 4 bases remained unmatched. The CDR3 loop is CASRAGTGGNEQFF. The CDR3 region has the DNA TGCGCCAGCAGGGCCGGGACAGGGGGCAATGAGCAGTTCTTC.

In its sample, this clone was seen a few times. Other nucleotide sequences from this sample produce the same CDR3. The gene calls are TRBV28 and TRBJ2-7; D possibly corresponds to TRBD2 (6 bases). V lost 3 bases and J lost 3, with 9 bases in between. The CDR3 loop spans 13 amino acids. Germline CDR1 and CDR2: MDHEN and SYDVKM. The DNA for the CDR3 is TGTGCCAGCAGTTTGCGGGGATTCTACGAGCAGTACTTC. It translates to CASSLRGFYEQYF.

This clone was counted only a few times. The chain recombines TRBV5-1 with TRBJ2-1; D is perhaps TRBD2 (7 bases). The V end lost 5 bases, the J end lost 4 bases, and 22 bases lay between the germline ends. Germline values: CDR1 SGHRS, CDR2 YFSETQ. The CDR3 covers 17 residues. CDR3 in DNA: TGCGCCAGCAGTCTTAAAGCTCCGGGGGGCGCGTACAATGAGCAGTTCTTC. It encodes CASSLKAPGGAYNEQFF.

J is TRBJ2-3 and V is TRBV10-3, with a tentative D call TRBD2 (6 bases). V lost 4 bases, J lost 4 bases, and 15 bases lay in between. The CDR3 is 15 amino acids. CDR1 is ENHRY and CDR2 is SYGVKD in the germline V gene. The chain's CDR3 is CAISGGTGAPDTQYF. CDR3 nucleotide sequence: TGTGCCATCAGTGGCGGGACGGGTGCCCCAGATACGCAGTATTTT.

The CDR3 region is CASSLHLAGQETQYF. As DNA, the CDR3 is TGTGCCAGCAGCTTACACCTAGCGGGACAAGAGACCCAGTACTTC. The chain uses TRBV7-2 and TRBJ2-5; 9 bases are shared with TRBD2. The germline V gene has CDR1 SGHTA and CDR2 FQGNSA. Trimming took 2 bases from V and 2 from J; bases not matched to a gene: 3. The CDR3 is 15 residues long.

Comment on this clone: Other DNA variants within this sample encode the same CDR3. This rearrangement joins TRBV7-9 to TRBJ2-5, with D perhaps matching TRBD2 (5 bases). Germline V gives CDR1 SEHNR, CDR2 FQNEAQ (reference sequence). The CDR3 consists of 13 residues. The V gene lost 5 bases and the J gene lost 1 base, with 8 bases spanning the gap. The CDR3 spells CASSRGSQETQYF. The CDR3 region has the DNA TGTGCCAGCAGCCGTGGGAGCCAAGAGACCCAGTACTTC.

The chain has TRBV12-5 and TRBJ2-5; no definite D call. Germline V gives CDR1 LGHNT, CDR2 FRNRAP. V shed 6 bases and J shed 4 bases, with 12 bases lying between them. This CDR3 comprises 13 residues. The CDR3 DNA reads TGTGCTAGTGGAAGCTCAGGTTCAGAGACCCAGTACTTC. This sequence encodes CASGSSGSETQYF.

V and J are TRBV19 and TRBJ2-6; D may be TRBD1 (6 bases). Germline V lookup: CDR1 LNHDA, CDR2 SQIVND (reference sequence). Trimming shortened V by 5 bases and J by 3 bases, and 11 bases separated the two germline ends. This CDR3 has 15 amino acids. The CDR3: CASSLDRFGANVLTF. The CDR3 DNA reads as TGTGCCAGTAGTCTTGACAGGTTTGGGGCCAACGTCCTGACTTTC.

This clone was counted a few times. The chain employs TRBV29-1 and TRBJ2-5, with 11 bases lining up with TRBD1. The J call is doubtful: the DNA matches TRBJ2-7 better. Germline V gene data show CDR1 as SQVTM and CDR2 as ANQGSEA. The CDR3 runs 13 residues. The CDR3 is CSALGQGEDEQYF. CDR3 sequence (DNA): TGCAGCGCTCTGGGACAGGGGGAAGACGAGCAGTACTTC.

This clone was found a few times. The V gene is TRBV27, the J gene TRBJ2-7; 10 bases are a match to TRBD2. J gave up 7 bases and V 3 bases, and 9 bases lay outside the gene matches. CDR1 is MNHEY and CDR2 is SMNVEV in the germline V gene (reference sequence). The CDR3 has 15 residues. The DNA of the CDR3 is TGTGCCAGCAGTTTTTGGCTAGCGGGAGCGGGGGAGCAGTACTTC. Residues: CASSFWLAGAGEQYF.

The chain uses TRBV7-3 and TRBJ2-5, with D uncertain. CDR1 and CDR2 (germline): SGHTA, FQGTGA. The CDR3 is 13 residues long. With 5 bases removed from V and 3 bases from J, the gap between germline ends came to 10 bases. DNA for the CDR3: TGTGCCAGCAGCCGGAGACTCGAAGAGACCCAGTACTTC. Protein sequence: CASSRRLEETQYF.

V gene TRBV5-1 combines with J gene TRBJ1-1; 10 nucleotides align to TRBD1. This CDR3 is built from 14 residues. In germline, CDR1 is SGHRS, CDR2 YFSETQ. Trimming took 4 bases from V and 5 from J; bases not matched to a gene: 5. The CDR3 protein is CASSPDRGETEAFF. The CDR3 nucleotides are TGCGCCAGCAGCCCGGACAGGGGGGAGACTGAAGCTTTCTTT.

In this sample, this clone turned up a few times. V gene TRBV28 combines with J gene TRBJ2-7; 7 bases agree with TRBD1. The trim removed 9 bases at V and 2 bases at J, leaving 7 bases unmatched. Germline-derived CDR1 and CDR2 are MDHEN and SYDVKM. The CDR3 totals 13 residues. The CDR3 nucleotides are TGTGCCAGTGGAACAGGGGTCGCCTACGAGCAGTACTTC. Protein sequence: CASGTGVAYEQYF.

The chain combines TRBV20-1 with TRBJ1-2; D remains unclear. This CDR3 contains 10 residues. Per the germline V gene, CDR1 is DFQATT and CDR2 is SNEGSKA (reference sequence). V was trimmed by 5 bases and J by 3 bases, leaving 4 bases between them. CDR3 sequence: CSAPYYGYTF. CDR3 coding DNA: TGCAGTGCTCCATACTATGGCTACACCTTC.

The V gene is TRBV30, the J gene TRBJ2-7; D is possibly TRBD1 (6 bases). Germline values: CDR1 GTSNPN, CDR2 SVGIG (reference sequence). Trimming shortened V by 0 bases and J by 3 bases, and 24 bases separated the two germline ends. The CDR3 runs 18 residues. The CDR3 is CAWSVSRPTGPHRYEQYF. DNA for the CDR3: TGTGCCTGGAGTGTTTCCCGTCCTACAGGGCCTCATCGCTACGAGCAGTACTTC.

On this clone: Other DNA sequences within the sample encode an identical CDR3. The V gene is TRBV7-2, the J gene TRBJ2-2, with D unclear. Looked up from germline, CDR1 is SGHTA and CDR2 is FQGNSA. The V end was cut by 5 bases, the J end by 3 bases, with 4 bases between. The CDR3 spans 12 residues. The chain's CDR3 is CASSPYTGELFF. DNA for the CDR3: TGTGCCAGCAGCCCTTACACCGGGGAGCTGTTTTTT.

The rearrangement uses TRBV25-1 and TRBJ2-7; 7 nucleotides line up with TRBD1. Germline CDR1 and CDR2: MGHDK and SYGVNS. Unmatched junction bases numbered 5, after V lost 3 bases and J lost 3 bases. The CDR3 sequence is 14 residues long. In DNA, the CDR3 is TGTGCCAGCAGTGAGCCGGGACAGTACTACGAGCAGTACTTC. Amino acid sequence: CASSEPGQYYEQYF.

This clone appeared a few times. This rearrangement joins TRBV11-2 to TRBJ2-3; 8 bases agree with TRBD2. J was trimmed by 3 bases and V by 2 bases; bases with no gene match: 13. CDR3 length: 18 residues. CDR1 SGHAT and CDR2 FQNNGV come from the germline V gene. CDR3 in DNA: TGTGCCAGCAGCTTAAGGGGCCCTAGCGGGTTTGTAACAGATACGCAGTATTTT. It yields the protein CASSLRGPSGFVTDTQYF.